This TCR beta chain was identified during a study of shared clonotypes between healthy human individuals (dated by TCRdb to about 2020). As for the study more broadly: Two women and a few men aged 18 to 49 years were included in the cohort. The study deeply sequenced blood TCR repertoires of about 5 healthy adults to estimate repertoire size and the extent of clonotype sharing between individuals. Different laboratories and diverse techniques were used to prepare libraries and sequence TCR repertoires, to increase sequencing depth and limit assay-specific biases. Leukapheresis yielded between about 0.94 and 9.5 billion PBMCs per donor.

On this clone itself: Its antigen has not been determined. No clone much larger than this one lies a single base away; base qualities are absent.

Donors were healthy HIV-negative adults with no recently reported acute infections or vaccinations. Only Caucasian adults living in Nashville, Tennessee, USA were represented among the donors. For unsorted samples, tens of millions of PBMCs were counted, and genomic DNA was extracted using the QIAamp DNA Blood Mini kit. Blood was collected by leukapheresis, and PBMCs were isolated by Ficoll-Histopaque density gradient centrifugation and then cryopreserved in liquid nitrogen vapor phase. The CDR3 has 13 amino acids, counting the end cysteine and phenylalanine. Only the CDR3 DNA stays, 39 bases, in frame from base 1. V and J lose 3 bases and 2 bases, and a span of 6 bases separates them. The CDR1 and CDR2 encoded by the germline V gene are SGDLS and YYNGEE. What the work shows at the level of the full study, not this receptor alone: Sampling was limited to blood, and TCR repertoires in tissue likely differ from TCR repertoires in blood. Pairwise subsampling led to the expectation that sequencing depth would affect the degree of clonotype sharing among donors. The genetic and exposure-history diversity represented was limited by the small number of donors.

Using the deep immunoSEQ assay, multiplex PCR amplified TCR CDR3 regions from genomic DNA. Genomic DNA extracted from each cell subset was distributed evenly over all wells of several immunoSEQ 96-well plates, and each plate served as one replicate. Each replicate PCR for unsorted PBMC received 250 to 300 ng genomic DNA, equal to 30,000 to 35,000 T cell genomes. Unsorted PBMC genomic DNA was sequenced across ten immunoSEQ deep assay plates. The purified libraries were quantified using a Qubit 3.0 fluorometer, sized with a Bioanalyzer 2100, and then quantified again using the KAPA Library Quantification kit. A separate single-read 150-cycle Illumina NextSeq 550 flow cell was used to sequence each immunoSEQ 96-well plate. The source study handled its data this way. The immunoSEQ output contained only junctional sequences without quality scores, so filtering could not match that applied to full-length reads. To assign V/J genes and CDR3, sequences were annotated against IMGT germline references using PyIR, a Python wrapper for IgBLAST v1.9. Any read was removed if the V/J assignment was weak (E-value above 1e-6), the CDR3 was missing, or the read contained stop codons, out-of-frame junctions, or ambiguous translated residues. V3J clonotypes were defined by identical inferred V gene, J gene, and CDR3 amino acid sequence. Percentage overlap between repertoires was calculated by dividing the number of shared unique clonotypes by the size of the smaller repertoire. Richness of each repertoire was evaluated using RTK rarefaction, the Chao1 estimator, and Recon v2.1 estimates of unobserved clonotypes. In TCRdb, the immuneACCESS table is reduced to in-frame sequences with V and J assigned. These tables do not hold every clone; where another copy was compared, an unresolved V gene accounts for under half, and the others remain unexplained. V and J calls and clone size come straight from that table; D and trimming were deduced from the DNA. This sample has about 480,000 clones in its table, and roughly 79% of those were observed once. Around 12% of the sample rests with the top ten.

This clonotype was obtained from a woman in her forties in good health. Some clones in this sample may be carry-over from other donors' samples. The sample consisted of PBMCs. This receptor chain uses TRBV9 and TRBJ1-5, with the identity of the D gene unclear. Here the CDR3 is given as CASSGGGNQPQHF. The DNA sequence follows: TGTGCCAGCAGCGGGGGAGGCAATCAGCCCCAGCATTTT.